This T cell receptor (beta chain) was identified in a study of blood T cells in healthy people across ages. Study at large: Using template switching, researchers captured about one barcoded beta molecule for each two T cells. Study-level results: There was a strong correlation between TCR beta diversity and naive T cell percentage.

The V gene lost 2 bases and the J gene lost 6 bases, with 19 bases spanning the gap. The germline CDR1 and CDR2 sequences are MNHEY and SMNVEV (reference sequence). This CDR3 is 16 amino acids long. In this sample, this clonotype turned up once. Its antigen remains unknown. A J-beta primer mix and a sample-barcoded 5' primer were used in a second PCR of about 6 to 12 cycles. Each TCR beta cDNA got a 12-nucleotide random molecular identifier. A single record per CDR3 protein comes from TCRdb applying MiXCR to the 5' RACE reads. This table holds roughly 1,800,000 distinct CDR3 sequences, just under 50% found once.

The chain couples TRBV27 to TRBJ1-2; weak D call: TRBD1 (6 bases). The TCR originated in a woman aged 40 to 49 in good health. Source material: blood. CDR3 protein: CASSLRGFSPTDGYTF. CDR3 nucleotide sequence: TGTGCCAGCAGTTTAAGGGGGTTTAGCCCGACGGATGGCTACACCTTC.